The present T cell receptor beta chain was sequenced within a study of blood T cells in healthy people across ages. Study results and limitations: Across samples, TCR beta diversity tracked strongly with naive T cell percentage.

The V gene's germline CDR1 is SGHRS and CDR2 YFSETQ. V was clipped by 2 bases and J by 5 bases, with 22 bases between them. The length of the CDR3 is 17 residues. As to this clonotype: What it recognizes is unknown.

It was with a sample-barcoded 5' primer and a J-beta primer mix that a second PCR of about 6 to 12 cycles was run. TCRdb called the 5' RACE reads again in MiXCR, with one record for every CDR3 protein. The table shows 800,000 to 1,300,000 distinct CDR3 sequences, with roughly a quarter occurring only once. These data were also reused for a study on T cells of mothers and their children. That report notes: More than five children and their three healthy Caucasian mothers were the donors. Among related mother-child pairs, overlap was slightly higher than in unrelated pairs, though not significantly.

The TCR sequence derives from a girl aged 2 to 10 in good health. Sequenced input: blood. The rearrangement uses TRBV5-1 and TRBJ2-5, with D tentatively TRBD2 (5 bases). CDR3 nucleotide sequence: TGCGCCAGCAGCTTTAGGATTTCGGAGGCCTCAGTGGAGACCCAGTACTTC. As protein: CASSFRISEASVETQYF.